This TCR beta chain was found in a study of T cell responses to AZD1222 COVID-19 vaccine. Assay: immunoSEQ multiplex PCR; the TCRdb copy retains only in-frame clones and omits some. The sample holds 130,000 to 150,000 clones; under 95% are singletons and the top ten take approximately 5.2%. Germline loops: CDR1 MNHEY, CDR2 SVGEGT. This CDR3 comprises 18 residues. V dropped 0 bases and J dropped 5 bases, with 21 bases sitting between them. The sample holds one count of this clone. Its antigen is currently unknown. Overall study results and limits: Close to half of spike-specific TCRs reportedly recognize unmutated variant regions. Distributed over spike, vaccine-associated CD4 TCRs predominated at 160-218 and 743-854. There were mostly white British donors and more females than males, and clonal diversity was possibly underestimated.

The chain has TRBV6-2 or TRBV6-3 and TRBJ2-3; D possibly corresponds to TRBD2 (6 bases). Material: peripheral blood, obtained on day 0 of AZD1222 vaccination. The receptor comes from an adult in good health. For the CDR3, the DNA is TGTGCCAGCAGTTACTCCCCCGCTTTCGGGACTGAAAAAGATACGCAGTATTTT. As protein: CASSYSPAFGTEKDTQYF.